This TCR beta chain originates from a study of neurological immune-mediated disorders. TCRdb re-called the 5' RACE reads through MiXCR, storing one row per CDR3 protein. Of 25,000 to 35,000 distinct CDR3 sequences in the sample, approximately 1.5% were seen once. This clonotype has ten or more counts. Sequencing was done on a sample of PBMCs. This TCR was recovered from a woman aged 25 to 39 with multiple sclerosis.

CDR3 sequence: CAISEIQGRSTDTQYF. DNA for the CDR3: TGTGCCATCAGTGAGATTCAGGGGCGCAGCACAGATACGCAGTATTTT. The chain couples TRBV10-3 to TRBJ2-3, with D perhaps matching TRBD1 (6 bases). Between the trimmed V and J ends, which lost 2 bases and 0 bases, there was a span of 12 bases. The CDR3 has 16 amino acids. Germline CDR1 reads ENHRY; CDR2 reads SYGVKD.